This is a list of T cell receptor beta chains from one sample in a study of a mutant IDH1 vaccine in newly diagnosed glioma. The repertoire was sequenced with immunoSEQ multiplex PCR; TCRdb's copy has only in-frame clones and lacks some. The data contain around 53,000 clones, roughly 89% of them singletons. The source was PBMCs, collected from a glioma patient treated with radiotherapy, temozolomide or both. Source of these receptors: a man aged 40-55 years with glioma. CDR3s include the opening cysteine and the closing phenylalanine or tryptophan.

CASSVGRGTGRETQYF | TRBJ2-5 | TRBV9
CASTPSAQESYEQYF | TRBJ2-7 | TRBV19
CASKGNPNQPQHF | TRBJ1-5 | TRBV6-1
CASSRQDGQPQHF | TRBJ1-5 | TRBV7-9
CASSRGGQGAGGYTF | TRBJ1-2 | TRBV2
CASSPPGKNYGYTF | TRBJ1-2 | TRBV27
CASSVGGGANLYEQYF | TRBJ2-7 | TRBV9
CASSQSDASSYEQYF | TRBJ2-7 | TRBV18
CAVRTGRYTEAFF | TRBJ1-1 | TRBV27
CASSYSAFYTDTQYF | TRBJ2-3 | TRBV7-2
CASSAQQGAEAFF | TRBJ1-1 | TRBV27
CASSSTGQPLTDTQYF | TRBJ2-3 | TRBV5-6
CANLGTGDEKLFF | TRBJ1-4 | TRBV2
CASSPRVRAETQYF | TRBJ2-5 | TRBV7-2
CASSLTGGGTGELFF | TRBJ2-2 | TRBV27
CASSQVGGENQPQHF | TRBJ1-5 | TRBV4-1
CASSQVRGAETQYF | TRBJ2-5 | TRBV4-1
CASSYTTVQNYGYTF | TRBJ1-2 | TRBV7-9
CASRPRGTEAFF | TRBJ1-1 | TRBV25-1
CASSKGQGAADTQYF | TRBJ2-3 | TRBV5-1
CASSFRRGGSSYEQYF | TRBJ2-7 | TRBV27
CASSWEGFGGEKLFF | TRBJ1-4 | TRBV5-4
CATKATGENTGELFF | TRBJ2-2 | TRBV10-3
CASSLGASYEQYF | TRBJ2-7 | TRBV7-7
CASSYFGSSGNTIYF | TRBJ1-3 | TRBV6-6
CASSASGRVKNIQYF | TRBJ2-4 | TRBV7-9
CASSIAGGPHEQYF | TRBJ2-7 | TRBV7-8
CAISESRGAGETQYF | TRBJ2-5 | TRBV10-3
CASSLGPGGYVGSYEQYF | TRBJ2-7 | TRBV7-2
CASSPAKTGPYEQYF | TRBJ2-7 | TRBV5-1
CASSKDVGEQYF | TRBJ2-7 | TRBV28
CASSERGVNEQYF | TRBJ2-7 | TRBV2
CASSLKPRELFF | TRBJ2-2 | TRBV7-8
CASSVPVGQLVGNEKLFF | TRBJ1-4 | TRBV2
CASSGSSGRIGYEQYF | TRBJ2-7 | TRBV9
CASRNSGRGYEQYF | TRBJ2-7 | TRBV27
CASSKGQGRYEQYF | TRBJ2-7 | TRBV5-6
CASSRDRYTGELFF | TRBJ2-2 | TRBV14
CASARQLAGVYEQYF | TRBJ2-7 | TRBV7-9
CASSLLRQGAETEAFF | TRBJ1-1 | TRBV13
CASSESRVEAFF | TRBJ1-1 | TRBV2
CASVLMPGVNTEAFF | TRBJ1-1 | TRBV6-1
CASTPYSGLNNEQFF | TRBJ2-1 | TRBV7-2
CASSTLDLHADTQYF | TRBJ2-3 | TRBV11-1
CASSLVTAGLNTEAFF | TRBJ1-1 | TRBV7-6
CASSFFGAYEQYF | TRBJ2-7 | TRBV7-2
CASSQDKGPNDIQYF | TRBJ2-4 | TRBV4-3
CASIRQAGTYGYTF | TRBJ1-2 | TRBV19
CASSLVAGALGNIQYF | TRBJ2-4 | TRBV5-1